Listed below are T cell receptor beta chains from one sample, sequenced in a study of cytomegalovirus exposure and HLA in healthy donors. Measured with immunoSEQ multiplex PCR; TCRdb has only the in-frame clones, and not every one. This sample has about 100,000 clones, with about 95% found just once. The source material was PBMCs. Receptors originate from a woman under 30 in good health and CMV-seronegative. The CDR3 runs from the conserved cysteine through the conserved F or W. The D gene is left open where the match is weak. A row's size may be missing; if present it is once, few, many or a size class.

TRBJ2-3	NA	NA	TRBV7-2	CASSLARGGLDTQYF	TGTGCCAGCAGCTTAGCGAGGGGGGGACTTGATACGCAGTATTTT
TRBJ1-5	TRBD1	few	TRBV5-1	CASSASGQGGQPQHF	TGCGCCAGCAGCGCCTCGGGACAGGGGGGTCAGCCCCAGCATTTT
TRBJ2-1	TRBD2	NA	TRBV5-5	CASSFGGSSYNEQFF	TGTGCCAGCAGCTTCGGGGGGAGCTCCTACAATGAGCAGTTCTTC
TRBJ2-7	TRBD1	NA	TRBV7-6	CASSLVVGQGAGEQYF	TGTGCCAGCAGCTTAGTAGTGGGACAGGGGGCCGGCGAGCAGTACTTC
TRBJ2-2	TRBD2	few	TRBV6-1	CASRGTNPNTGELFF	TGTGCCAGCAGGGGGACTAACCCCAACACCGGGGAGCTGTTTTTT
TRBJ1-3	NA	NA	TRBV2	CASTPGSGNTIYF	TGTGCCAGCACTCCAGGATCTGGAAACACCATATATTTT
TRBJ2-7	TRBD1	once	TRBV5-5	CASSFDRDRGTYEQYF	TGTGCCAGCAGCTTTGACCGGGACAGGGGGACTTACGAGCAGTACTTC
TRBJ1-2	NA	NA	TRBV9	CASSTVTEADGYTF	TGTGCCAGCAGCACCGTCACCGAGGCGGATGGCTACACCTTC
TRBJ2-3	NA	NA	TRBV11-3	CASSTGTADTQYF	TGTGCCAGCAGCACCGGGACTGCAGATACGCAGTATTTT
TRBJ2-1	TRBD2	NA	TRBV6-1	CASSEWRGDEQFF	TGTGCCAGCAGTGAATGGCGGGGGGATGAGCAGTTCTTC
TRBJ1-3	NA	NA	TRBV15	CATSRGGISGNTIYF	TGTGCCACCAGCAGGGGGGGAATCTCTGGAAACACCATATATTTT
TRBJ1-1	NA	NA	TRBV15	CATSTRRWTEAFF	TGTGCCACCTCAACCCGGAGATGGACTGAAGCTTTCTTT
TRBJ2-7	NA	NA	TRBV30	CAWSKYEQYF	TGTGCCTGGAGCAAATACGAGCAGTACTTC
TRBJ2-1	NA	NA	TRBV6-5	CASSRGVSSYNEQFF	TGTGCCAGCAGCCGCGGGGTCAGCTCCTACAATGAGCAGTTCTTC
TRBJ1-1	NA	once	TRBV27	CASNRAGTLNTEAFF	TGTGCCAGCAATAGAGCAGGGACTTTGAACACTGAAGCTTTCTTT
TRBJ2-1	NA	NA	TRBV27	CASSHGSGSSNEQFF	TGTGCCAGCAGCCACGGTTCAGGTAGTAGCAATGAGCAGTTCTTC
TRBJ2-7	NA	NA	TRBV14	CASSHQGNYEQYF	TGTGCCAGCAGCCATCAGGGGAACTACGAGCAGTACTTC
TRBJ2-3	NA	NA	TRBV7-9	CASSETEFRETVDTQYF	TGTGCCAGCAGCGAAACCGAGTTCCGGGAGACGGTAGATACGCAGTATTTT
TRBJ2-1	TRBD2	NA	TRBV30	CAWSRTSGTGGFF	TGTGCCTGGAGCCGGACTAGCGGGACGGGGGGGTTCTTC
TRBJ2-3	TRBD1	NA	TRBV18	CASSPIPGQGAADTQYF	TGTGCCAGCTCACCGATACCGGGACAGGGGGCCGCAGATACGCAGTATTTT
TRBJ2-7	NA	NA	TRBV5-5	CASSKDRAYEQYF	TGTGCCAGCAGTAAGGACAGAGCCTACGAGCAGTACTTC
TRBJ2-4	NA	NA	TRBV5-1	CASSSGDSNKNIQYF	TGCGCCAGCAGCTCGGGGGACAGCAACAAAAACATTCAGTACTTC
TRBJ2-1	TRBD2	NA	TRBV28	CASSFGRGYGNEQFF	TGTGCCAGCAGCTTCGGGCGGGGGTATGGCAATGAGCAGTTCTTC
TRBJ1-1	NA	NA	TRBV7-2	CASSLGPAGDTEAFF	TGTGCCAGCAGCTTAGGGCCGGCAGGGGACACTGAAGCTTTCTTT
TRBJ2-5	TRBD2	NA	TRBV5-1	CASSPTTSGRAAETQYF	TGCGCCAGCAGCCCGACGACTAGCGGGAGGGCCGCGGAGACCCAGTACTTC
TRBJ2-1	TRBD2	few	TRBV30	CAWRRLAGGSSYNEQFF	TGTGCCTGGAGGCGACTAGCGGGGGGATCCTCCTACAATGAGCAGTTCTTC
TRBJ1-5	NA	NA	TRBV19	CASSTRQGNQPQHF	TGTGCCAGTAGCACCCGGCAGGGGAACCAGCCCCAGCATTTT
TRBJ1-2	TRBD1	NA	TRBV7-2	CASSPFTGGGYGYTF	TGTGCCAGCAGCCCATTTACAGGGGGCGGCTATGGCTACACCTTC
TRBJ1-1	NA	NA	TRBV4-1	CASSQAGSEAFF	TGCGCCAGCAGCCAAGCAGGCAGTGAAGCTTTCTTT
TRBJ2-3	TRBD2	NA	TRBV5-1	CASSFRTSGGTSTDTQYF	TGCGCCAGCAGCTTCCGGACTAGCGGGGGTACTAGCACAGATACGCAGTATTTT
TRBJ2-5	NA	NA	TRBV10-3	CATSRGQVETQYF	TGTGCCACTAGCAGGGGTCAAGTGGAGACCCAGTACTTC
TRBJ1-2	TRBD1	NA	TRBV27	CASSPGTGVYGYTF	TGTGCCAGCAGTCCCGGGACAGGGGTGTACGGCTACACCTTC
TRBJ2-3	TRBD2	NA	TRBV9	CASSQGLAESDTQYF	TGTGCCAGCAGCCAGGGACTAGCGGAGTCTGATACGCAGTATTTT
TRBJ2-7	TRBD2	NA	TRBV9	CASSVEESGSRYEQYF	TGTGCCAGCAGCGTAGAGGAGAGCGGGAGCAGGTACGAGCAGTACTTC
TRBJ1-5	NA	NA	TRBV18	CASSSTDSNQPQHF	TGTGCCAGCTCAAGTACAGATAGCAATCAGCCCCAGCATTTT
TRBJ2-5	TRBD2	NA	TRBV4-1	CASSQGGGPVETQYF	TGCGCCAGCAGCCAGGGCGGGGGGCCAGTAGAGACCCAGTACTTC
TRBJ1-4	TRBD1	NA	TRBV5-1	CASSLALTGDGGNEKLFF	TGCGCCAGCAGCTTGGCCCTTACAGGGGATGGTGGTAATGAAAAACTGTTTTTT
TRBJ2-3	NA	NA	TRBV12-5	CASAPGEIGRAAQYF	TGTGCTAGTGCCCCAGGCGAGATCGGGCGGGCGGCGCAGTATTTT
TRBJ2-3	TRBD2	few	TRBV10-3	CAISGLALDTDTQYF	TGTGCCATCAGTGGACTAGCGTTAGACACAGATACGCAGTATTTT
TRBJ2-7	NA	NA	TRBV7-6	CASSISGPPYEQYF	TGTGCCAGCAGCATTAGCGGCCCCCCCTACGAGCAGTACTTC
TRBJ2-1	NA	NA	TRBV6-5	CASSPARLVSEQFF	TGTGCCAGCAGTCCCGCCCGACTAGTATCCGAGCAGTTCTTC
TRBJ2-1	NA	NA	TRBV7-9	CASSFTSEQFF	TGTGCCAGCAGCTTCACTAGCGAGCAGTTCTTC
TRBJ1-1	NA	NA	TRBV9	CASSVGGGGTEAFF	TGTGCCAGCAGCGTAGGCGGGGGGGGCACTGAAGCTTTCTTT
TRBJ2-2	TRBD2	NA	TRBV6-4	CASSGQRETGELFF	TGTGCCAGCAGTGGACAGCGGGAGACCGGGGAGCTGTTTTTT
TRBJ2-4	TRBD2	NA	TRBV4-2	CASSQVGGGEAKNIQYF	TGTGCCAGCAGCCAAGTCGGTGGGGGGGAAGCCAAAAACATTCAGTACTTC
TRBJ2-7	TRBD1	NA	TRBV27	CASSPHRGPSYEQYF	TGTGCCAGCAGTCCCCACAGGGGGCCTTCCTACGAGCAGTACTTC
TRBJ1-1	NA	NA	TRBV7-2	CASSPGTFGTF	TGTGCCAGCAGCCCAGGGACATTCGGGACATTT
TRBJ1-2	NA	NA	TRBV2	CASHRAFNYGYTF	TGTGCCAGCCACAGGGCCTTTAACTATGGCTACACCTTC
TRBJ2-5	NA	NA	TRBV5-1	CASSYSTDSLLETQYF	TGCGCCAGCAGCTATTCCACGGACAGTTTGTTGGAGACCCAGTACTTC
TRBJ2-3	NA	once	TRBV7-2	CASSPIITSTDTQYF	TGTGCCAGCAGCCCTATAATAACTAGCACAGATACGCAGTATTTT
TRBJ2-1	NA	NA	TRBV12-5	CASGLAFRDEQFF	TGTGCTAGTGGTTTGGCCTTTCGTGATGAGCAGTTCTTC
TRBJ1-2	NA	NA	TRBV15	CATSRDRNYGYTF	TGTGCCACCAGCAGGGACAGAAACTATGGCTACACCTTC